This T cell receptor beta chain was captured by sequencing in a study of blood T cell repertoires in COVID-19. Germline V gene sequence: CDR1 MNHNY, CDR2 SVGAGI (reference sequence). The CDR3 covers 15 residues. Trimming removed 6 bases at V and 4 bases at J, with 17 bases between. Original methodology: Counts of nucleated cells, estimated from reference gene primer amplification, were obtained. The method was immunoSEQ multiplex PCR; TCRdb's version includes in-frame clones alone and lacks a portion of them. Clone size and the V and J calls come from that table; the DNA yielded D and trimming. Of 150,000 to 200,000 clones listed, around nine tenths are singletons.

Sequenced: peripheral blood. This receptor was obtained from a woman aged 18 to 35 who had recovered from COVID-19. The rearrangement joins TRBV6-6 to TRBJ2-3, with D maybe TRBD2 (5 bases). The CDR3 nucleotides read TGTGCCAGCAGCCGGGGAGAGGTTAGGTCAGATACGCAGTATTTT. Translating it yields CASSRGEVRSDTQYF.